These T cell receptor beta chains were read from a single sample in a study of human T cells and chemical hapten exposure. A single record per CDR3 protein comes from TCRdb applying MiXCR to the RACE reads. The data show more than 70,000 distinct CDR3 sequences, around 7.9% seen once. The sample in question was whole blood, obtained in connection with sensitization to the hapten diphenylcyclopropenone (DPC). All receptors come from a middle-aged man with alopecia areata. Some clones in this sample may be carry-over from other donors' samples. Each CDR3 is given with its conserved first and last residue. The D gene is left open where the match is weak. Size is omitted from some rows. Given values are once, few, many or a class for expanded clones.

j_call clone_size cdr3_length d_call v_call cdr3_aa cdr3_nt
TRBJ2-3 few 19 TRBD2 TRBV10-3 CAISSGGTSGRGFSDTQYF TGTGCCATCAGTTCCGGGGGGACTAGCGGGAGAGGATTCTCAGATACGCAGTATTTT
TRBJ2-7 . 17 TRBD2 TRBV7-9 CASSPPPTSGRLYEQYF TGTGCCAGCAGCCCCCCCCCGACTAGCGGGAGACTGTACGAGCAGTACTTC
TRBJ2-1 . 15 TRBD2 TRBV12-3/TRBV12-4 CASSLSGRPLGVQFF TGTGCCAGCAGCCTTAGCGGGAGGCCATTGGGTGTGCAGTTCTTC
TRBJ1-4 few 16 . TRBV6-1 CASSEASTGNNEKLFF TGTGCCAGCAGTGAAGCGTCGACAGGCAATAATGAAAAACTGTTTTTT
TRBJ2-5 few 15 . TRBV28 CASSSPGGRQETQYF TGTGCCAGCAGTTCCCCTGGGGGGAGGCAAGAGACCCAGTACTTC
TRBJ1-5 few 12 TRBD1 TRBV28 CATQGGRDPQHF TGTGCCACTCAGGGGGGTAGGGATCCCCAGCATTTT
TRBJ2-2 few 14 TRBD1 TRBV7-9 CASSQDRGGGELFF TGTGCCAGCAGCCAGGACAGGGGCGGCGGGGAGCTGTTTTTT
TRBJ2-5 many 14 . TRBV4-1 CASSQVVGVETQYF TGCGCCAGCAGCCAAGTTGTGGGAGTTGAGACCCAGTACTTC
TRBJ1-3 many 14 . TRBV6-5 CASSYARDGNTIYF TGTGCCAGCAGTTACGCCAGGGACGGAAACACCATATATTTT
TRBJ2-3 . 18 TRBD2 TRBV29-1 CSVDRLAGAGWYTDTQYF TGCAGCGTTGATCGACTAGCGGGAGCAGGGTGGTACACAGATACGCAGTATTTT
TRBJ1-1 few 15 TRBD1 TRBV7-3 CASSLAGGLGTEAFF TGTGCCAGCAGCTTGGCAGGGGGCCTGGGGACTGAAGCTTTCTTT
TRBJ1-4 many 15 . TRBV6-6 CASSSSQGGGEKLFF TGTGCCAGCAGTAGTTCACAGGGAGGGGGTGAAAAACTGTTTTTT
TRBJ2-1 few 17 TRBD2 TRBV3-1 CASSLGLAGGLNNEQFF TGTGCCAGCAGCCTAGGACTAGCGGGAGGGCTTAACAATGAGCAGTTCTTC
TRBJ2-6 few 18 TRBD2 TRBV10-3 CATSELRGGSTGANVLTF TGTGCCACCAGTGAGCTGAGAGGCGGGAGTACTGGGGCCAACGTCCTGACTTTC
TRBJ1-5 many 15 . TRBV6-1 CASSLNSGIGQPQHF TGTGCCAGCAGCCTAAACTCAGGGATCGGCCAGCCCCAGCATTTT
TRBJ1-1 many 15 . TRBV7-2 CASSLEDTANTEAFF TGTGCCAGCAGCTTAGAGGACACGGCGAACACTGAAGCTTTCTTT
TRBJ2-1 many 14 . TRBV21-1 CASSKEGRYNEQFF TGTGCCAGCAGCAAAGAGGGCAGATACAATGAGCAGTTCTTC
TRBJ1-2 . 13 . TRBV6-6 CASTRTGTYGYTF TGTGCCAGCACCCGGACGGGGACCTATGGCTACACCTTC
TRBJ2-4 few 14 TRBD1 TRBV12-3/TRBV12-4 CASTIRGHGNIQYF TGTGCCAGCACCATCAGGGGGCACGGGAACATTCAGTACTTC
TRBJ1-3 many 15 . TRBV6-6 CASSSPASSGNTIYF TGTGCCAGCAGTTCCCCAGCGAGCTCTGGAAACACCATATATTTT
TRBJ1-4 many 14 TRBD1 TRBV12-5 CASAQTGGEAKLFF TGTGCTAGTGCCCAGACAGGGGGCGAGGCAAAACTGTTTTTT
TRBJ2-7 few 16 . TRBV29-1 CSVETQEGTSSYEQYF TGCAGCGTTGAAACCCAGGAAGGGACGAGCTCCTACGAGCAGTACTTC